This T cell receptor beta chain was observed in a study of radiotherapy plus CTLA-4 blockade in lung cancer. Study as a whole: Objective responses were recorded in 15% to 20% of patients, with disease control recorded in 25% to 35%.

General observations from the study: Interferon-beta, together with early blood T cell clone dynamics, reportedly best predicted response. TCR clones from tumors expanded in blood after radiotherapy plus ipilimumab.

CDR3 length: 15 amino acids. Germline trimming cut 4 bases from V and 4 bases from J; bases unmatched to any gene: 10. Germline CDR1 and CDR2: MNHEY and SVGAGI. This clone was detected only a few times. The antigen remains undetermined. Data came from immunoSEQ multiplex PCR; TCRdb stores just in-frame clones and leaves some out. This sample has around 70,000 clones, with about 85% found just once. The sequence was obtained from a human donor with non-small cell lung cancer who had a partial response to radiotherapy plus ipilimumab. V usage is TRBV6-5 and J usage is TRBJ2-7; 7 bases are a match to TRBD1. Sequences were derived from peripheral blood, sampled from a patient treated with radiotherapy plus ipilimumab. This CDR3 reads CASSSLKPTGYEQYF. Here the CDR3 DNA reads TGTGCCAGCAGTTCCTTAAAACCGACAGGGTACGAGCAGTACTTC.